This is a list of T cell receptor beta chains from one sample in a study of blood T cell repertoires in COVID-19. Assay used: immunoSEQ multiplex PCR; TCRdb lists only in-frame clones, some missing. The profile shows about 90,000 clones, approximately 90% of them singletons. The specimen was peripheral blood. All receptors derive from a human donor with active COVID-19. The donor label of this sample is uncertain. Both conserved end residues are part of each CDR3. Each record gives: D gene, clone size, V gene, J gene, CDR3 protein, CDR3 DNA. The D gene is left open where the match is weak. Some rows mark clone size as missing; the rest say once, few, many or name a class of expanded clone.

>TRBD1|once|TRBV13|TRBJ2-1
CASSGSGTGEKEQFF
TGTGCCAGCAGCGGTAGTGGGACAGGGGAAAAAGAGCAGTTCTTC
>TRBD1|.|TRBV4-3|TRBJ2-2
CASSRGQGGFGELFF
TGCGCCAGCAGCCGTGGACAGGGTGGTTTCGGGGAGCTGTTTTTT
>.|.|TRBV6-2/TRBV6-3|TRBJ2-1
CASSVQGYNEQFF
TGTGCCAGCAGCGTACAGGGTTACAATGAGCAGTTCTTC
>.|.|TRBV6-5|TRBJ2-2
CASSYSALHTGELFF
TGTGCCAGCAGTTACTCCGCCCTACACACCGGGGAGCTGTTTTTT
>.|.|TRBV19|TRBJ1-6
CASSPSGANSPLHF
TGTGCCAGTAGTCCGTCGGGTGCAAATTCACCCCTCCACTTT
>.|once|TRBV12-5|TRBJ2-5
CASGLGHQETQYF
TGTGCTAGTGGTTTGGGTCATCAAGAGACCCAGTACTTC
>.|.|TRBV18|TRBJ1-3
CASSSTIRGGGNSGNTIYF
TGTGCCAGCTCATCAACTATTCGAGGCGGGGGCAACTCTGGAAACACCATATATTTT
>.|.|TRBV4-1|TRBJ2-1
CASSVSIRSSYNEQFF
TGCGCCAGCAGCGTCAGTATCCGGAGCTCCTACAATGAGCAGTTCTTC
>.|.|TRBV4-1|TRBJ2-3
CASSPVQGPDTQYF
TGCGCCAGCAGCCCGGTCCAGGGGCCAGATACGCAGTATTTT
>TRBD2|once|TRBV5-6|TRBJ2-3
CASCLSGGATDTQYF
TGTGCCAGCTGCCTAAGCGGGGGGGCCACAGATACGCAGTATTTT
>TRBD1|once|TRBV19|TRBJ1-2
CASSLGTAGYTF
TGTGCCAGTAGTCTCGGGACAGCGGGCTACACCTTC
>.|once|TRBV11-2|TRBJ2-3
CASSFEVAADTQYF
TGTGCCAGCAGCTTTGAAGTAGCGGCAGATACGCAGTATTTT
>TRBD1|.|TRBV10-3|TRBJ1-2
CAISGGTGVQGGYTF
TGTGCCATCAGTGGTGGGACAGGGGTCCAGGGTGGCTACACCTTC
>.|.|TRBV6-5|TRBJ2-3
CASSHLSGGTDTQYF
TGTGCCAGCAGCCACCTATCAGGGGGCACAGATACGCAGTATTTT
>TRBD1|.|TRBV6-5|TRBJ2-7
CASSLTGGSYEQYF
TGTGCCAGCAGTTTGACAGGGGGCTCCTACGAGCAGTACTTC
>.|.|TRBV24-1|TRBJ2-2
CATSDFKQENTGELFF
TGTGCCACCAGTGATTTTAAGCAGGAGAACACCGGGGAGCTGTTTTTT
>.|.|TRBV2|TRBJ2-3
CASSFAQRPTDTQYF
TGTGCCAGCAGTTTCGCACAGCGGCCCACAGATACGCAGTATTTT
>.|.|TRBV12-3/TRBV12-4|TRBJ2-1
CASSFSLRGEQFF
TGTGCCAGCAGTTTCAGTTTGAGAGGTGAGCAGTTCTTC
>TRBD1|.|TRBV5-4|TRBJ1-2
CASSPRDSNYGYTF
TGTGCCAGCAGCCCCCGGGACAGTAACTATGGCTACACCTTC
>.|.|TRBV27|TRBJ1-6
CASSLAQGYNSPLHF
TGTGCCAGCAGTTTAGCCCAGGGCTATAATTCACCCCTCCACTTT
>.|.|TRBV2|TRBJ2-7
CASSSPGYEQYF
TGTGCCAGCAGCTCTCCGGGGTACGAGCAGTACTTC
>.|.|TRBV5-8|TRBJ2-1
CASSQLGPVSGNEQFF
TGTGCCAGCAGCCAATTGGGGCCGGTTTCAGGGAATGAGCAGTTCTTC
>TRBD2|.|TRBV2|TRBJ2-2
CASSPRAGGPGELFF
TGTGCCAGCAGCCCTCGTGCGGGGGGGCCCGGGGAGCTGTTTTTT
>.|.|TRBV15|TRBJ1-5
CATSVEGRGNQPQHF
TGTGCCACCAGCGTGGAGGGGCGCGGCAATCAGCCCCAGCATTTT
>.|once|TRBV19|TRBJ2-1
CASSIIAEGAYNEQFF
TGTGCCAGTAGTATAATCGCCGAGGGGGCCTACAATGAGCAGTTCTTC
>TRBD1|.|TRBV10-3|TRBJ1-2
CAIRGGTGTNYGYTF
TGTGCCATCAGAGGAGGGACAGGTACTAACTATGGCTACACCTTC
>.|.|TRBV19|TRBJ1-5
CASSIVRDSNQPQHF
TGTGCCAGTAGTATAGTACGGGATAGCAATCAGCCCCAGCATTTT
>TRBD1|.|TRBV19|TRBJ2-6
CASRGQGGSGANVLTF
TGTGCAAGCAGGGGGCAAGGAGGCTCTGGGGCCAACGTCCTGACTTTC